Detailed here is one T cell receptor beta chain. From germline, CDR1 is SNHLY and CDR2 FYNNEI. The CDR3 sequence is 16 residues long. After removal of 2 bases from V and 5 bases from J, the junction contained 11 bases not matched to a gene. The record originates from a study of control samples from healthy donors and cancer patients. Repertoires were generated with immunoSEQ multiplex PCR, while TCRdb's copy carries only in-frame clones and drops some. This sample has fewer than 120,000 clones, with approximately 88% found just once. This TCR derives from a woman aged 55-69 years with lung cancer. The sequencing sample was made of PBMCs. The chain employs TRBV2 and TRBJ1-2, with 7 bases identical to TRBD1. The CDR3 reads CASSESWGQSLYGYTF. The CDR3 DNA reads TGTGCCAGCAGTGAAAGCTGGGGACAGTCTTTGTATGGCTACACCTTC.